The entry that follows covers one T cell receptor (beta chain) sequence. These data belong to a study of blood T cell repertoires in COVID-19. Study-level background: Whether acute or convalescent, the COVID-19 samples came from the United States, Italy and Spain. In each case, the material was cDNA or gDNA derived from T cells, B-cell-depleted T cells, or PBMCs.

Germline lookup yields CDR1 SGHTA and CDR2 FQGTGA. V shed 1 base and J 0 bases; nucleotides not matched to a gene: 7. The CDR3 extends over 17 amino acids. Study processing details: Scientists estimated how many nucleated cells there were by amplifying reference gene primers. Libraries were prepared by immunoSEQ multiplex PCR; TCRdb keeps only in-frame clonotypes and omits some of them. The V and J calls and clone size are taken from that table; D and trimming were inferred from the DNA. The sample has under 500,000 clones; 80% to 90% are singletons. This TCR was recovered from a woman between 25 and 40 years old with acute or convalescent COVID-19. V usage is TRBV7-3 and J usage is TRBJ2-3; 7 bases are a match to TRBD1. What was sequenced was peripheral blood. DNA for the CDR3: TGTGCCAGCAGCTTAAAAGGGGGCTTATTTAGCACAGATACGCAGTATTTT. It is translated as CASSLKGGLFSTDTQYF. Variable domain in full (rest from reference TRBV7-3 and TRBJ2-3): GAGVSQTPSNKVTEKGKYVELRCDPISGHTALYWYRQSLGQGPEFLIYFQGTGAADDSGLPNDRFFAVRPEGSVSTLKIQRTERGDSAVYLCASSLKGGLFSTDTQYFGPGTRLTVL.